Listed below are T cell receptor beta chains from one sample, sequenced in a study of T cells expressing NK-cell markers. TCRdb re-called the 5' RACE reads and gives one entry per CDR3 protein, without DNA. This repertoire includes 16,000 or so distinct CDR3 sequences. Sequences were obtained from blood T cells: a sorted CD56 or NKG2C T cell subset, CD4+ or CD8+ T cells, or bulk PBMC T cells (not recorded which). These receptor sequences come from a man aged 18-69 years in good health. CDR3s include the opening cysteine and the closing phenylalanine or tryptophan. The size of a clone is reported for some rows only, either as once, few or many, or as a class for expanded clones.

J gene: TRBJ1-3
V gene: TRBV5-6
CDR3 length: 13
clone size: medium-sized
CDR3 protein: CASSENPWDTIYF

J gene: TRBJ2-1
V gene: TRBV9
CDR3 length: 16
clone size: NA
CDR3 protein: CASSVEGRGRYNEQFF

J gene: TRBJ2-5
V gene: TRBV11-1
CDR3 length: 19
clone size: NA
CDR3 protein: CASRSTSGRASMYQETQYF

J gene: TRBJ1-1
V gene: TRBV7-8
CDR3 length: 15
clone size: NA
CDR3 protein: CASSSRGPTGTEAFF

J gene: TRBJ2-5
V gene: TRBV29-1
CDR3 length: 14
clone size: NA
CDR3 protein: CSVSRDTKQETQYF

J gene: TRBJ2-3
V gene: TRBV20-1
CDR3 length: 14
clone size: NA
CDR3 protein: CSALGGGSTDTQYF

J gene: TRBJ2-5
V gene: TRBV9
CDR3 length: 14
clone size: NA
CDR3 protein: CASSVDAGQETQYF

J gene: TRBJ2-7
V gene: TRBV3-1
CDR3 length: 17
clone size: NA
CDR3 protein: CASSQGERGWIIYEQYF

J gene: TRBJ2-7
V gene: TRBV18
CDR3 length: 15
clone size: NA
CDR3 protein: CASSPPGQGAVEQYF

J gene: TRBJ1-1
V gene: TRBV15
CDR3 length: 13
clone size: NA
CDR3 protein: CATSREGYTEAFF

J gene: TRBJ2-1
V gene: TRBV29-1
CDR3 length: 16
clone size: NA
CDR3 protein: CSALPPGEFTYNEQFF

J gene: TRBJ2-7
V gene: TRBV20-1
CDR3 length: 15
clone size: NA
CDR3 protein: CSAVVRGAYSYEQYF

J gene: TRBJ2-7
V gene: TRBV5-1
CDR3 length: 13
clone size: NA
CDR3 protein: CASSLGQSYEQYF

J gene: TRBJ2-5
V gene: TRBV5-6
CDR3 length: 13
clone size: NA
CDR3 protein: CASSLRGVETQYF

J gene: TRBJ2-2
V gene: TRBV27
CDR3 length: 16
clone size: NA
CDR3 protein: CASSGETGYNTGELFF

J gene: TRBJ2-5
V gene: TRBV5-1
CDR3 length: 18
clone size: NA
CDR3 protein: CASSGRTSGVLREETQYF

J gene: TRBJ2-2
V gene: TRBV10-3
CDR3 length: 17
clone size: NA
CDR3 protein: CAIRRGRGQANTGELFF

J gene: TRBJ2-5
V gene: TRBV12-3/TRBV12-4
CDR3 length: 14
clone size: NA
CDR3 protein: CASSRQGLQETQYF

J gene: TRBJ2-2
V gene: TRBV11-2
CDR3 length: 13
clone size: NA
CDR3 protein: CASSLDRAGELFF

J gene: TRBJ2-7
V gene: TRBV13
CDR3 length: 14
clone size: NA
CDR3 protein: CASSPNGSPYEQYF

J gene: TRBJ2-4
V gene: TRBV5-6
CDR3 length: 13
clone size: NA
CDR3 protein: CASSRTGGNIQYF

J gene: TRBJ2-2
V gene: TRBV2
CDR3 length: 15
clone size: NA
CDR3 protein: CASSEYVMNTGELFF

J gene: TRBJ1-3
V gene: TRBV28
CDR3 length: 13
clone size: NA
CDR3 protein: CACQGVSGNTIYF

J gene: TRBJ2-7
V gene: TRBV7-2
CDR3 length: 13
clone size: NA
CDR3 protein: CASSRLGSYEQYF

J gene: TRBJ2-3
V gene: TRBV7-2
CDR3 length: 16
clone size: NA
CDR3 protein: CASSLAAGGPRDTQYF

J gene: TRBJ2-3
V gene: TRBV4-3
CDR3 length: 15
clone size: NA
CDR3 protein: CASSQGQASTDTQYF

J gene: TRBJ2-7
V gene: TRBV7-9
CDR3 length: 16
clone size: NA
CDR3 protein: CASSLTDRREADEQYF

J gene: TRBJ2-4
V gene: TRBV2
CDR3 length: 18
clone size: NA
CDR3 protein: CASSETTTPQGAKNIQYF

J gene: TRBJ2-3
V gene: TRBV10-3
CDR3 length: 13
clone size: NA
CDR3 protein: CAISDSSAGTQYF

J gene: TRBJ1-3
V gene: TRBV6-1
CDR3 length: 14
clone size: NA
CDR3 protein: CASSEPGAGNTIYF

J gene: TRBJ2-4
V gene: TRBV6-1
CDR3 length: 13
clone size: NA
CDR3 protein: CASRPGIQNIQYF

J gene: TRBJ1-4
V gene: TRBV5-1
CDR3 length: 13
clone size: NA
CDR3 protein: CASSTGHIEKLFF

J gene: TRBJ2-4
V gene: TRBV19
CDR3 length: 18
clone size: NA
CDR3 protein: CASSIRVWRGQAKNIQYF

J gene: TRBJ1-1
V gene: TRBV7-9
CDR3 length: 14
clone size: NA
CDR3 protein: CASSTFAGNTEAFF

J gene: TRBJ2-1
V gene: TRBV20-1
CDR3 length: 15
clone size: NA
CDR3 protein: CSATSGSGTYNEQFF

J gene: TRBJ2-7
V gene: TRBV4-3
CDR3 length: 13
clone size: NA
CDR3 protein: CASSQDTTYEQYF

J gene: TRBJ1-5
V gene: TRBV29-1
CDR3 length: 15
clone size: NA
CDR3 protein: CSVGQGALSNQPQHF

J gene: TRBJ2-1
V gene: TRBV5-1
CDR3 length: 12
clone size: NA
CDR3 protein: CASSTTLAEQFF

J gene: TRBJ2-5
V gene: TRBV19
CDR3 length: 14
clone size: NA
CDR3 protein: CASSMPTNQETQYF

J gene: TRBJ2-1
V gene: TRBV11-2
CDR3 length: 16
clone size: NA
CDR3 protein: CASSPPRRQTYNEQFF